These T cell receptor beta chains were read from a single sample in a study of shared clonotypes between healthy human individuals. This table comes from immunoSEQ multiplex PCR, and its TCRdb copy is limited to in-frame clones, with some not included. The table includes about 2.3 million clones, around 90% detected once. Sequencing used naive CD4+ T cells from PBMCs. All receptors come from a man younger than 35 in good health. Some clones in this sample may be carry-over from other donors' samples. Both conserved end residues are part of each CDR3. A D gene is named only where the DNA matches it firmly. Rows may omit the clone size; those that give it use once, few, many or a size class.

d_gene: TRBD1
j_gene: TRBJ2-1
v_gene: TRBV4-1
abundance: NA
CDR3aa: CASSPGQGTYNEQFF
CDR3nt: TGCGCCAGCAGCCCGGGACAGGGGACCTACAATGAGCAGTTCTTC

d_gene: NA
j_gene: TRBJ1-2
v_gene: TRBV28
abundance: NA
CDR3aa: CASTRSSNYGYTF
CDR3nt: TGTGCCAGCACCAGAAGCTCTAACTATGGCTACACCTTC

d_gene: NA
j_gene: TRBJ1-4
v_gene: TRBV29-1
abundance: NA
CDR3aa: CSVEGTTNEKLFF
CDR3nt: TGCAGCGTTGAGGGGACAACTAATGAAAAACTGTTTTTT

d_gene: TRBD1
j_gene: TRBJ2-7
v_gene: TRBV15
abundance: NA
CDR3aa: CATSRMTGGSSSYEQYF
CDR3nt: TGTGCCACCAGCAGAATGACAGGGGGCTCATCATCCTACGAGCAGTACTTC

d_gene: TRBD2
j_gene: TRBJ2-2
v_gene: TRBV6-5
abundance: few
CDR3aa: CASSDPGGGTGELFF
CDR3nt: TGTGCCAGCAGCGACCCCGGCGGGGGGACCGGGGAGCTGTTTTTT

d_gene: NA
j_gene: TRBJ1-1
v_gene: TRBV6-5
abundance: NA
CDR3aa: CASSYSVRDTEAFF
CDR3nt: TGTGCCAGCAGTTACTCGGTTCGGGACACTGAAGCTTTCTTT

d_gene: NA
j_gene: TRBJ1-5
v_gene: TRBV28
abundance: NA
CDR3aa: CASSRGQSDQPQHF
CDR3nt: TGTGCCAGCTCTCGAGGACAGAGTGATCAGCCCCAGCATTTT

d_gene: TRBD1
j_gene: TRBJ2-7
v_gene: TRBV5-1
abundance: once
CDR3aa: CASSLGYGTGWEQYF
CDR3nt: TGCGCCAGCAGCTTGGGGTATGGGACAGGGTGGGAGCAGTACTTC

d_gene: NA
j_gene: TRBJ2-1
v_gene: TRBV19
abundance: NA
CDR3aa: CASSTRGNEQFF
CDR3nt: TGTGCCAGTAGTACTAGAGGTAATGAGCAGTTCTTC

d_gene: NA
j_gene: TRBJ1-5
v_gene: TRBV15
abundance: NA
CDR3aa: CATSRRGVNQGASLPQHF
CDR3nt: TGTGCCACCAGCAGGAGGGGGGTAAATCAAGGGGCCTCGTTGCCCCAGCATTTT

d_gene: TRBD2
j_gene: TRBJ2-1
v_gene: TRBV9
abundance: NA
CDR3aa: CASSVELAGGGGEQFF
CDR3nt: TGTGCCAGCAGCGTAGAGCTAGCGGGAGGCGGGGGGGAGCAGTTCTTC

d_gene: TRBD2
j_gene: TRBJ2-2
v_gene: TRBV11-2
abundance: NA
CDR3aa: CASSLSSGTNTGELFF
CDR3nt: TGTGCCAGCAGCTTATCTAGCGGGACCAACACCGGGGAGCTGTTTTTT

d_gene: TRBD2
j_gene: TRBJ2-7
v_gene: TRBV6-5
abundance: NA
CDR3aa: CASTTPGGYEQYF
CDR3nt: TGTGCCAGCACCACCCCGGGAGGCTACGAGCAGTACTTC

d_gene: TRBD1
j_gene: TRBJ2-7
v_gene: TRBV5-1
abundance: NA
CDR3aa: CASSGGTGRFDEQYF
CDR3nt: TGCGCCAGCAGCGGGGGGACAGGGAGGTTCGACGAGCAGTACTTC

d_gene: NA
j_gene: TRBJ2-7
v_gene: TRBV5-6
abundance: once
CDR3aa: CASSLFVARGSYEQYF
CDR3nt: TGTGCCAGCAGCTTGTTCGTGGCCAGGGGCTCCTACGAGCAGTACTTC

d_gene: NA
j_gene: TRBJ2-7
v_gene: TRBV6-5
abundance: NA
CDR3aa: CASSYRTGGAYEQYF
CDR3nt: TGTGCCAGCAGTTACCGGACAGGAGGGGCCTACGAGCAGTACTTC

d_gene: NA
j_gene: TRBJ2-5
v_gene: TRBV5-1
abundance: NA
CDR3aa: CASSTVPTGVGETQYF
CDR3nt: TGCGCCAGCAGCACCGTCCCGACGGGGGTCGGGGAGACCCAGTACTTC

d_gene: NA
j_gene: TRBJ2-5
v_gene: TRBV9
abundance: NA
CDR3aa: CASSVVGGQETQYF
CDR3nt: TGTGCCAGCAGCGTAGTGGGGGGCCAAGAGACCCAGTACTTC

d_gene: TRBD1
j_gene: TRBJ1-5
v_gene: TRBV5-1
abundance: NA
CDR3aa: CASSPGTGNQPQHF
CDR3nt: TGCGCCAGCAGCCCCGGGACAGGCAATCAGCCCCAGCATTTT

d_gene: NA
j_gene: TRBJ2-7
v_gene: TRBV4-3
abundance: NA
CDR3aa: CASSQARGRLIDEQYF
CDR3nt: TGCGCCAGCAGCCAAGCTCGGGGGCGGCTGATCGACGAGCAGTACTTC

d_gene: TRBD1
j_gene: TRBJ2-7
v_gene: TRBV27
abundance: NA
CDR3aa: CASRFSQAPDRVSYEQYF
CDR3nt: TGTGCCAGCAGATTTAGCCAGGCCCCGGACAGGGTGTCATACGAGCAGTACTTC

d_gene: NA
j_gene: TRBJ2-1
v_gene: TRBV11-1
abundance: NA
CDR3aa: CASSLNPLTSSYNEQFF
CDR3nt: TGTGCCAGCAGCTTAAACCCCCTCACTAGCTCCTACAATGAGCAGTTCTTC

d_gene: TRBD2
j_gene: TRBJ2-7
v_gene: TRBV7-2
abundance: NA
CDR3aa: CASSLVQGGSHEQYF
CDR3nt: TGTGCCAGCAGCTTAGTGCAGGGAGGGAGTCACGAGCAGTACTTC

d_gene: TRBD1
j_gene: TRBJ1-4
v_gene: TRBV4-1
abundance: NA
CDR3aa: CASSHGDRTEKLFF
CDR3nt: TGCGCCAGCAGCCACGGGGACAGAACTGAAAAACTGTTTTTT

d_gene: TRBD1
j_gene: TRBJ2-3
v_gene: TRBV11-3
abundance: NA
CDR3aa: CASSSGQGALGADTQYF
CDR3nt: TGTGCCAGCAGCTCGGGACAGGGGGCTTTAGGTGCGGATACGCAGTATTTT

d_gene: NA
j_gene: TRBJ1-2
v_gene: TRBV5-1
abundance: NA
CDR3aa: CASSPGDTFNYGYTF
CDR3nt: TGCGCCAGCAGCCCAGGAGACACGTTTAACTATGGCTACACCTTC

d_gene: TRBD2
j_gene: TRBJ2-3
v_gene: TRBV5-4
abundance: NA
CDR3aa: CASSVGLAGAESTDTQYF
CDR3nt: TGTGCCAGCAGCGTTGGACTAGCGGGAGCGGAGAGCACAGATACGCAGTATTTT

d_gene: TRBD1
j_gene: TRBJ1-5
v_gene: TRBV4-2
abundance: NA
CDR3aa: CASSHPSGTGGAGQPQHF
CDR3nt: TGTGCCAGCAGCCACCCTTCCGGGACAGGGGGCGCGGGGCAGCCCCAGCATTTT

d_gene: TRBD1
j_gene: TRBJ2-1
v_gene: TRBV5-1
abundance: NA
CDR3aa: CASSLGPGQGVYNEQFF
CDR3nt: TGCGCCAGCAGCTTGGGTCCGGGACAGGGCGTCTACAATGAGCAGTTCTTC

d_gene: TRBD1
j_gene: TRBJ2-7
v_gene: TRBV4-1
abundance: NA
CDR3aa: CASSQGPRGPPYEQYF
CDR3nt: TGCGCCAGCAGCCAAGGCCCCAGGGGGCCACCCTACGAGCAGTACTTC

d_gene: TRBD1
j_gene: TRBJ2-1
v_gene: TRBV7-3
abundance: NA
CDR3aa: CASSRDRGSDEQFF
CDR3nt: TGTGCCAGCAGCCGGGACAGGGGATCGGATGAGCAGTTCTTC

d_gene: TRBD2
j_gene: TRBJ2-3
v_gene: TRBV5-6
abundance: NA
CDR3aa: CASSLIAGGPNTQYF
CDR3nt: TGTGCCAGCAGCTTGATAGCGGGAGGGCCAAATACGCAGTATTTT

d_gene: NA
j_gene: TRBJ1-5
v_gene: TRBV19
abundance: NA
CDR3aa: CASSPGSRRDQPQHF
CDR3nt: TGTGCCAGTAGCCCAGGGTCCAGGAGGGATCAGCCCCAGCATTTT

d_gene: NA
j_gene: TRBJ2-2
v_gene: TRBV7-8
abundance: NA
CDR3aa: CASSFRAGELFF
CDR3nt: TGTGCCAGCAGCTTTCGGGCCGGGGAGCTGTTTTTT

d_gene: TRBD1
j_gene: TRBJ2-6
v_gene: TRBV18
abundance: NA
CDR3aa: CASSPTGGSGANVLTF
CDR3nt: TGTGCCAGCTCACCGACAGGGGGCTCTGGGGCCAACGTCCTGACTTTC

d_gene: TRBD2
j_gene: TRBJ2-1
v_gene: TRBV9
abundance: NA
CDR3aa: CASSTLAGGPFEQFF
CDR3nt: TGTGCCAGCAGCACATTAGCGGGAGGGCCGTTTGAGCAGTTCTTC

d_gene: TRBD2
j_gene: TRBJ2-7
v_gene: TRBV29-1
abundance: once
CDR3aa: CSVGGTSEAYEQYF
CDR3nt: TGCAGCGTCGGGGGGACTAGCGAGGCCTACGAGCAGTACTTC

d_gene: NA
j_gene: TRBJ1-2
v_gene: TRBV28
abundance: NA
CDR3aa: CASSGEGAGGYTF
CDR3nt: TGTGCCAGCAGTGGCGAGGGAGCTGGTGGCTACACCTTC

d_gene: NA
j_gene: TRBJ1-6
v_gene: TRBV7-3
abundance: NA
CDR3aa: CASSLRGLPTSPLHF
CDR3nt: TGTGCCAGCAGCTTGCGGGGACTCCCCACTTCACCCCTCCACTTT

d_gene: NA
j_gene: TRBJ2-1
v_gene: TRBV7-3
abundance: NA
CDR3aa: CASSLRVAYNEQFF
CDR3nt: TGTGCCAGCAGCCTTCGAGTAGCCTACAATGAGCAGTTCTTC

d_gene: TRBD2
j_gene: TRBJ2-1
v_gene: TRBV7-2
abundance: NA
CDR3aa: CASSFRLAGSNEQFF
CDR3nt: TGTGCCAGCAGCTTCCGACTAGCGGGAAGCAATGAGCAGTTCTTC

d_gene: TRBD1
j_gene: TRBJ1-5
v_gene: TRBV6-5
abundance: few
CDR3aa: CASKETGSNQPQHF
CDR3nt: TGTGCCAGCAAGGAGACAGGGTCCAATCAGCCCCAGCATTTT